The source of this T cell receptor beta chain is a study of T cells in Graves' hyperthyroidism and ophthalmopathy. Study details: Peripheral blood draws took place at initial diagnosis, ahead of any treatment. Whole-study findings and limits: Blood shared most expanded thyroid clonotypes above 0.001.

Regions amplified from RNA transcripts were the TCR beta CDR3 regions. First-round RT-PCR of the TCR CDR3 relied on the HTBI primer set. In TCRdb, the multiplex PCR reads were re-called with MiXCR into one record per CDR3 protein. The table includes some 600,000 distinct CDR3 sequences, around 13% detected once. This clonotype was counted at least ten times. Its antigen is undetermined. Blood dates from first hyperthyroidism diagnosis, before any ophthalmopathy symptoms. V lost 5 bases, J lost 2 bases, and 9 bases stayed unmatched. CDR1 is SGHVS and CDR2 is FQNEAQ in the germline V gene. The CDR3 extends over 17 amino acids.

Sequences were obtained from blood. This TCR derives from a woman aged 25 to 39 with Graves' hyperthyroidism that later progressed to Graves' ophthalmopathy. This rearrangement joins TRBV7-8 to TRBJ2-2; the match to TRBD2 covers 9 bases. CDR3 protein: CASSPQAGGANTGELFF. The CDR3 DNA reads TGTGCCAGCAGCCCTCAAGCGGGGGGCGCAAACACCGGGGAGCTGTTTTTT.